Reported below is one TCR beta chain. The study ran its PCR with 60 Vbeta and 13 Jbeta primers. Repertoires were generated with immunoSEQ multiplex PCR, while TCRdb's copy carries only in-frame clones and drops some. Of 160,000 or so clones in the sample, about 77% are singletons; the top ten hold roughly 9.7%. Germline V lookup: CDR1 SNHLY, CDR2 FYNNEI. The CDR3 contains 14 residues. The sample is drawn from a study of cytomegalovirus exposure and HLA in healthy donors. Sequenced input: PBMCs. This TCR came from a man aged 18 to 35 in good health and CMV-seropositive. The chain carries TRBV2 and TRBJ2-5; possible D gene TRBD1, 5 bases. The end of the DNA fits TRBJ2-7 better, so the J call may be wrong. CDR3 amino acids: CASSGMGRGHEQYF. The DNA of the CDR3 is TGTGCCAGCAGTGGAATGGGGCGAGGCCACGAGCAGTACTTC.